The rows below give T cell receptor beta chains drawn from one sample of a study of neurological immune-mediated disorders. TCRdb itself ran the 5' RACE reads through MiXCR, one entry per CDR3 protein. The table lists 30,000 to 45,000 distinct CDR3 sequences, 10% of them singletons, with roughly 7% in the top ten. The sequenced sample was PBMCs. These receptors were taken from a woman younger than 45 with HTLV-1-associated myelopathy (HAM/TSP). Both conserved end residues are part of each CDR3. Each record gives: D gene, clone size, J gene, V gene, CDR3 DNA, CDR3 protein. A D gene is named only where the DNA matches it firmly. Only part of the rows carry a size: once, few, many, or a class if the clone is expanded.

D gene: NA; clone size: many; J gene: TRBJ1-2; V gene: TRBV2; CDR3 DNA: TGTGCCAGTGCGATGGGGGATGGCTACACCTTC; CDR3 protein: CASAMGDGYTF
D gene: NA; clone size: many; J gene: TRBJ2-3; V gene: TRBV29-1; CDR3 DNA: TGCAGCGGCGAGGAAACTCAGGATACGCAGTATTTT; CDR3 protein: CSGEETQDTQYF
D gene: NA; clone size: many; J gene: TRBJ1-6; V gene: TRBV20-1; CDR3 DNA: TGCAGTGCTAGATTTACGGAGAATTCACCCCTCCACTTT; CDR3 protein: CSARFTENSPLHF
D gene: NA; clone size: many; J gene: TRBJ2-1; V gene: TRBV5-1; CDR3 DNA: TGCGCCAGCAGCCCCGTTTTTCGCGGGGCGGCTTACAATGAGCAGTTCTTC; CDR3 protein: CASSPVFRGAAYNEQFF
D gene: NA; clone size: many; J gene: TRBJ2-7; V gene: TRBV7-9; CDR3 DNA: TGTGCCAGCAGTCGAGGTGGGGGGAGCGACTACGAGCAGTACTTC; CDR3 protein: CASSRGGGSDYEQYF
D gene: NA; clone size: many; J gene: TRBJ1-4; V gene: TRBV7-9; CDR3 DNA: TGTGCCAGCAGCTTAGGGGGGACGGCGTACCATGAAAAACTGTTTTTT; CDR3 protein: CASSLGGTAYHEKLFF
D gene: NA; clone size: many; J gene: TRBJ2-1; V gene: TRBV5-1; CDR3 DNA: TGCGCCAGCAGCTTGGGAACGGGGGCCTATTACAATGAGCAGTTCTTC; CDR3 protein: CASSLGTGAYYNEQFF
D gene: NA; clone size: many; J gene: TRBJ2-3; V gene: TRBV24-1; CDR3 DNA: TGTGCCACCAGTGATAAGAGGGAGGTCTTTACGCAGTATTTT; CDR3 protein: CATSDKREVFTQYF
D gene: NA; clone size: many; J gene: TRBJ1-6; V gene: TRBV20-1; CDR3 DNA: TGCAGTGCTAGGGTACAGGGTGATTCACCCCTCCACTTT; CDR3 protein: CSARVQGDSPLHF
D gene: NA; clone size: many; J gene: TRBJ1-6; V gene: TRBV12-3/TRBV12-4; CDR3 DNA: TGTGCCAGCACCCGGGGCTTTTCCGGAAGGTCACCCCTCCACTTT; CDR3 protein: CASTRGFSGRSPLHF
D gene: NA; clone size: many; J gene: TRBJ1-1; V gene: TRBV25-1; CDR3 DNA: TGTGCCAGCAGTGGGGGCCGGGGCGGGGGCACTGAAGCTTTCTTT; CDR3 protein: CASSGGRGGGTEAFF
D gene: TRBD1; clone size: NA; J gene: TRBJ2-1; V gene: TRBV5-5; CDR3 DNA: TGTGCCAGCAGCCAGGGGGCGGAGGGGGACAATGAGCAGTTCTTC; CDR3 protein: CASSQGAEGDNEQFF
D gene: NA; clone size: many; J gene: TRBJ2-3; V gene: TRBV10-3; CDR3 DNA: TGTGCCATCAGTGAGCCGGGACTAGATACGCAGTATTTT; CDR3 protein: CAISEPGLDTQYF
D gene: TRBD1; clone size: many; J gene: TRBJ1-5; V gene: TRBV27; CDR3 DNA: TGTGCCAGCAGTTTATTTGAGGGGGCGGATTTTCAGCCCCAGCATTTT; CDR3 protein: CASSLFEGADFQPQHF
D gene: NA; clone size: many; J gene: TRBJ1-1; V gene: TRBV20-1; CDR3 DNA: TGCAGTGCTAGAGTCGGGGGGGTAACCACTGAAGCTTTCTTT; CDR3 protein: CSARVGGVTTEAFF
D gene: TRBD1; clone size: many; J gene: TRBJ1-5; V gene: TRBV20-1; CDR3 DNA: TGCAGTGCTGGACAGGGGTCGGGCAATCAGCCCCAGCATTTT; CDR3 protein: CSAGQGSGNQPQHF
D gene: NA; clone size: many; J gene: TRBJ2-1; V gene: TRBV5-1; CDR3 DNA: TGCGCCAGCAGGGATTCGAGTTACAATGAGCAGTTCTTC; CDR3 protein: CASRDSSYNEQFF
D gene: TRBD1; clone size: many; J gene: TRBJ1-6; V gene: TRBV3-1; CDR3 DNA: TGTGCCAGCAGCCCTCTGACAGGGGAAGGCAATTCACCCCTCCACTTT; CDR3 protein: CASSPLTGEGNSPLHF
D gene: NA; clone size: many; J gene: TRBJ2-6; V gene: TRBV5-1; CDR3 DNA: TGCGCCAGCAGGCTCGGAGAGGTAGCTGGGGCCAACGTCCTGACTTTC; CDR3 protein: CASRLGEVAGANVLTF
D gene: TRBD2; clone size: many; J gene: TRBJ2-1; V gene: TRBV11-2; CDR3 DNA: TGTGCCAGCAGCTTAGCGCTAGCGGGGGTGTATGAGCAGTTCTTC; CDR3 protein: CASSLALAGVYEQFF
D gene: NA; clone size: many; J gene: TRBJ2-7; V gene: TRBV20-1; CDR3 DNA: TGCAGTGCTAAATCTGAGACGGATTCTACGAAGCAGTACTTC; CDR3 protein: CSAKSETDSTKQYF
D gene: TRBD2; clone size: many; J gene: TRBJ2-2; V gene: TRBV4-2; CDR3 DNA: TGTGCCAGCAGCCGAGGGGAGGGTGACACCGGGGAGCTGTTTTTT; CDR3 protein: CASSRGEGDTGELFF
D gene: NA; clone size: many; J gene: TRBJ2-3; V gene: TRBV29-1; CDR3 DNA: TGCAGCGTTATAACGGGTACAGATACGCAGTATTTT; CDR3 protein: CSVITGTDTQYF
D gene: TRBD1; clone size: many; J gene: TRBJ2-3; V gene: TRBV7-2; CDR3 DNA: TGTGCCAGCAGCCTACGGCCGGGACAGGGTCGGGATACGCAGTATTTT; CDR3 protein: CASSLRPGQGRDTQYF
D gene: NA; clone size: few; J gene: TRBJ2-3; V gene: TRBV20-1; CDR3 DNA: TGCAGTGCTCGGACTACAGATACGCAGTATTTT; CDR3 protein: CSARTTDTQYF
D gene: NA; clone size: NA; J gene: TRBJ2-5; V gene: TRBV7-2; CDR3 DNA: TGTGCCAGCCCCCAGGGCGGGGCTCCAGAGACCCAGTACTTC; CDR3 protein: CASPQGGAPETQYF
D gene: NA; clone size: many; J gene: TRBJ2-1; V gene: TRBV5-1; CDR3 DNA: TGCGCCAGCACTCCTTGGGGGGCCTCCTACAATGAGCAGTTCTTC; CDR3 protein: CASTPWGASYNEQFF
D gene: NA; clone size: many; J gene: TRBJ1-1; V gene: TRBV7-8; CDR3 DNA: TGTGCCAGCCGGGAGGTGGGGCGAGGAACTGAAGCTTTCTTT; CDR3 protein: CASREVGRGTEAFF
D gene: NA; clone size: NA; J gene: TRBJ2-7; V gene: TRBV29-1; CDR3 DNA: TGCAGCGTTGGGATTTTCCATGAGCAGTACTTC; CDR3 protein: CSVGIFHEQYF
D gene: NA; clone size: many; J gene: TRBJ2-1; V gene: TRBV5-1; CDR3 DNA: TGCGCCAGCAGCTTGGGGAGCGCCTACAATGAGCAGTTCTTC; CDR3 protein: CASSLGSAYNEQFF
D gene: NA; clone size: many; J gene: TRBJ1-3; V gene: TRBV20-1; CDR3 DNA: TGCAGTGCTAGAGATGGGGGCCTTCTGGGACACTCTGGAAACACCATATATTTT; CDR3 protein: CSARDGGLLGHSGNTIYF
D gene: NA; clone size: NA; J gene: TRBJ1-2; V gene: TRBV5-1; CDR3 DNA: TGCGTCAGCAGCTTGGAGGGCTACACTAACTATGGCTACACCTTC; CDR3 protein: CVSSLEGYTNYGYTF
D gene: TRBD1; clone size: many; J gene: TRBJ1-6; V gene: TRBV4-1; CDR3 DNA: TGCGCCAGCAGCCTCATCACAGGGGTTAATTCACCCCTCCACTTT; CDR3 protein: CASSLITGVNSPLHF
D gene: TRBD1; clone size: many; J gene: TRBJ2-3; V gene: TRBV12-3/TRBV12-4; CDR3 DNA: TGTGCCAGCAGTATCCAGATACGGACAGGGGGCGCAGATACGCAGTATTTT; CDR3 protein: CASSIQIRTGGADTQYF
D gene: TRBD1; clone size: many; J gene: TRBJ1-2; V gene: TRBV20-1; CDR3 DNA: TGCAGTGCTAGAGAAGGGGACAGGGAGATCGGCTACACCTTC; CDR3 protein: CSAREGDREIGYTF
D gene: NA; clone size: many; J gene: TRBJ2-7; V gene: TRBV20-1; CDR3 DNA: TGCAGTGCTAGAAGCGGGTCTTTCTCCTACGAGCAGTACTTC; CDR3 protein: CSARSGSFSYEQYF
D gene: NA; clone size: many; J gene: TRBJ1-6; V gene: TRBV6-1; CDR3 DNA: TGTGCCAGCAGTGAAAGCTTTTCGAGGTCTCGGTCACCCCTCCACTTT; CDR3 protein: CASSESFSRSRSPLHF
D gene: TRBD2; clone size: many; J gene: TRBJ2-1; V gene: TRBV10-3; CDR3 DNA: TGTGCCATCAGTGAACTAGCGGGGGGGAAAACGGATGAGCAGTTCTTC; CDR3 protein: CAISELAGGKTDEQFF
D gene: TRBD1; clone size: many; J gene: TRBJ2-3; V gene: TRBV10-2; CDR3 DNA: TGCGCCAGCATGCAGGGGGCCCTTTCCTCCACAGATACGCAGTATTTT; CDR3 protein: CASMQGALSSTDTQYF
D gene: TRBD2; clone size: many; J gene: TRBJ2-1; V gene: TRBV30; CDR3 DNA: TGTGCCTGGAGGGCTATAGCGGGACGAGAGCAGTTCTTC; CDR3 protein: CAWRAIAGREQFF
D gene: TRBD1; clone size: NA; J gene: TRBJ1-6; V gene: TRBV20-1; CDR3 DNA: TGCAGTGCTAGCTGGACAGGTTATAATTCACCCCTCCACTTT; CDR3 protein: CSASWTGYNSPLHF
D gene: NA; clone size: many; J gene: TRBJ2-5; V gene: TRBV20-1; CDR3 DNA: TGCAGTGCTAGATCGGGACACCCTCAAGAGACCCAGTACTTC; CDR3 protein: CSARSGHPQETQYF
D gene: TRBD2; clone size: many; J gene: TRBJ2-1; V gene: TRBV20-1; CDR3 DNA: TGCAGTGCTAGTGACCCCAGCGGGGGTTACAATGAGCAGTTCTTC; CDR3 protein: CSASDPSGGYNEQFF
D gene: TRBD2; clone size: medium-sized; J gene: TRBJ2-2; V gene: TRBV5-1; CDR3 DNA: TGCGCCAGCAGCTTCCTCGGCGGGGGGGCCTACACCGGGGAGCTGTTTTTT; CDR3 protein: CASSFLGGGAYTGELFF
D gene: NA; clone size: many; J gene: TRBJ2-3; V gene: TRBV20-1; CDR3 DNA: TGCAGTGCTAGAGTTACGGGGCTCACAGATACGCAGTATTTT; CDR3 protein: CSARVTGLTDTQYF
D gene: NA; clone size: many; J gene: TRBJ2-4; V gene: TRBV20-1; CDR3 DNA: TGCAGTGCTAGACCCCCACCAAACGAGGGCTGGGCCAAAAACATTCAGTACTTC; CDR3 protein: CSARPPPNEGWAKNIQYF
D gene: NA; clone size: many; J gene: TRBJ1-1; V gene: TRBV12-3/TRBV12-4; CDR3 DNA: TGTGCCAGCAGTGCGCCGGCCTCAGGAGCTTTCTTT; CDR3 protein: CASSAPASGAFF